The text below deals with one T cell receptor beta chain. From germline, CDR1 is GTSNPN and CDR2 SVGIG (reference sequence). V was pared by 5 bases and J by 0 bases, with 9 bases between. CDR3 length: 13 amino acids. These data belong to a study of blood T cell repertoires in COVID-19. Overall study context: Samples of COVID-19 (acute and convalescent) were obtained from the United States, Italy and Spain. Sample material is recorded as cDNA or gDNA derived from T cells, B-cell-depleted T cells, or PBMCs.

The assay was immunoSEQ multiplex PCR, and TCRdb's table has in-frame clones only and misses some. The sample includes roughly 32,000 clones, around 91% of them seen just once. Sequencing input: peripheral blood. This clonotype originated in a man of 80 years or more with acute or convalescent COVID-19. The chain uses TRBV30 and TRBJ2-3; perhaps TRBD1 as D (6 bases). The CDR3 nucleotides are TGTGCCTGGTCCGGGACAAGCACAGATACGCAGTATTTT. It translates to CAWSGTSTDTQYF.